Listed below are T cell receptor beta chains from one sample, sequenced in a study of blood T cell repertoires in COVID-19. TCRdb's table, derived via immunoSEQ multiplex PCR, lists solely in-frame clones and lacks some. The sample lists about 300,000 clones, more than 70% occurring once. Source material: peripheral blood. These receptors all stem from a woman aged 45-65 years with acute or convalescent COVID-19. The CDR3 runs from the conserved cysteine through the conserved F or W. D genes are given only for firm matches. Only some rows state a clone size, as once, few, many or a class for expanded clones.

>TRBJ2-7|.|TRBD1|16|TRBV27
CASSPPGTGRSYEQYF
TGTGCCAGCAGTCCGCCCGGGACAGGGCGATCCTACGAGCAGTACTTC
>TRBJ1-6|.|TRBD1|12|TRBV25-1
CASGQGNSPLHF
TGTGCCAGTGGACAGGGTAATTCACCCCTCCACTTT
>TRBJ1-1|.|.|15|TRBV6-5
CASSYRKAEEVRAFF
TGTGCCAGCAGTTACCGAAAGGCGGAGGAGGTGCGCGCTTTCTTT
>TRBJ2-1|.|TRBD2|18|TRBV28
CASSSWTSGLIRYNEQFF
TGTGCCAGCAGTTCCTGGACTAGCGGGCTCATAAGGTACAATGAGCAGTTCTTC
>TRBJ1-3|.|.|14|TRBV28
CASSGGVGVDTIYF
TGTGCCAGCAGTGGCGGCGTTGGCGTGGACACCATATATTTT
>TRBJ1-1|.|.|16|TRBV18
CASSPQTGFMNTEAFF
TGTGCCAGCTCACCGCAGACAGGATTCATGAACACTGAAGCTTTCTTT
>TRBJ1-4|.|TRBD1|17|TRBV30
CAWSVWGQGGGDEKLFF
TGTGCCTGGAGTGTCTGGGGACAGGGTGGAGGGGATGAAAAACTGTTTTTT
>TRBJ2-1|.|TRBD2|18|TRBV19
CASSILPGLAGVNNEQFF
TGTGCCAGTAGTATTCTTCCAGGACTAGCGGGAGTAAACAATGAGCAGTTCTTC
>TRBJ2-3|.|TRBD2|21|TRBV7-6
CASSLGFFQREDSLSTDTQYF
TGTGCCAGCAGCTTAGGGTTTTTCCAGCGGGAGGATTCCCTTAGCACAGATACGCAGTATTTT
>TRBJ2-7|.|TRBD1|12|TRBV24-1
CATQDRDYEQYF
TGTGCCACGCAAGACAGGGACTACGAGCAGTACTTC
>TRBJ2-3|.|TRBD2|14|TRBV5-1
CASKNLAATDTQYF
TGCGCCAGCAAAAACCTAGCGGCCACAGATACGCAGTATTTT
>TRBJ2-1|.|TRBD2|12|TRBV28
CASSAGGREQFF
TGTGCCAGCAGTGCGGGGGGTCGCGAGCAGTTCTTC
>TRBJ2-3|.|TRBD1|15|TRBV4-2
CASSQEAGGPDTQYF
TGTGCCAGCAGCCAAGAGGCAGGGGGACCAGATACGCAGTATTTT
>TRBJ2-5|.|.|12|TRBV29-1
CSARSGQETQYF
TGCAGCGCCCGGAGCGGACAAGAGACCCAGTACTTC
>TRBJ2-6|.|TRBD1|17|TRBV3-1/TRBV3-2
CASSPRGRVTGANVLTF
TGTGCCAGCAGCCCCAGGGGGCGAGTCACTGGGGCCAACGTCCTGACTTTC
>TRBJ2-1|.|TRBD2|11|TRBV30
CAWSPGGGEFF
TGTGCCTGGAGTCCGGGGGGGGGCGAGTTCTTC
>TRBJ1-5|.|.|14|TRBV27
CASSPDSSNQPQHF
TGTGCCAGCAGCCCGGACAGTAGCAATCAGCCCCAGCATTTT
>TRBJ1-1|.|.|14|TRBV9
CASSEIPGLTEAFF
TGTGCCAGCAGCGAGATTCCAGGGCTCACTGAAGCTTTCTTT
>TRBJ1-3|.|.|12|TRBV19
CASRQGRNTIYF
TGTGCCAGTAGACAGGGTCGGAACACCATATATTTT
>TRBJ1-2|.|TRBD1|15|TRBV10-1
CASRQPTGGNYGYTF
TGCGCCAGCAGGCAACCGACAGGGGGTAACTATGGCTACACCTTC
>TRBJ2-7|.|.|12|TRBV27
CASRTIYYEQYF
TGTGCCAGCAGGACTATTTACTACGAGCAGTACTTC
>TRBJ2-1|.|TRBD2|15|TRBV5-1
CASSGPGLAGGVKFF
TGCGCCAGCAGCGGACCGGGACTAGCGGGAGGTGTTAAGTTCTTC
>TRBJ1-5|.|.|15|TRBV7-2
CASSKRRGEVQPQHF
TGTGCCAGCAGCAAGAGAAGGGGTGAGGTTCAGCCCCAGCATTTT
>TRBJ1-3|.|.|16|TRBV6-2/TRBV6-3
CASSYPEQGGGNTIYF
TGTGCCAGCAGTTACCCGGAACAGGGCGGTGGAAACACCATATATTTT
>TRBJ2-7|.|.|11|TRBV30
CAWSPGYEQYF
TGTGCCTGGAGCCCGGGATACGAGCAGTACTTC
>TRBJ2-3|once|.|14|TRBV7-8
CASSLVTGTDTQYF
TGTGCCAGCAGCTTAGTTACAGGGACAGATACGCAGTATTTT
>TRBJ1-2|.|.|14|TRBV19
CASSPDRRGYGYTF
TGTGCCAGTAGTCCCGACCGCCGGGGCTATGGCTACACCTTC